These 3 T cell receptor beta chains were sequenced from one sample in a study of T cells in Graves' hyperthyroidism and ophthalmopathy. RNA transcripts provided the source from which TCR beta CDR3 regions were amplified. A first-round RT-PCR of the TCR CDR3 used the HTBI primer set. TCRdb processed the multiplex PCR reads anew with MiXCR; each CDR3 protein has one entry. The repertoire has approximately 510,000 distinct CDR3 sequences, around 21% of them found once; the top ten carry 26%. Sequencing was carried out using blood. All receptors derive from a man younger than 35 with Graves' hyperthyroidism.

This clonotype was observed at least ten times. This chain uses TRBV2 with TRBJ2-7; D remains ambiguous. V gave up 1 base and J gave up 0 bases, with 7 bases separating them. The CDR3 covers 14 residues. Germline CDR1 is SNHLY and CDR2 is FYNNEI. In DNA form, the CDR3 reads TGTGCCAGCAGTGAAGAAGGACCCTCCTACGAGCAGTACTTC. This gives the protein CASSEEGPSYEQYF.

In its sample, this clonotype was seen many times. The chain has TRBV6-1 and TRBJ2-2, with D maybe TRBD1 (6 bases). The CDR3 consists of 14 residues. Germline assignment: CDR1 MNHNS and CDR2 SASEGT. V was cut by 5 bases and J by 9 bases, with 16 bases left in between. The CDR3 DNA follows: TGTGCCAGCAGTAATTCAGGGGAAGTCAGGGAGCTGTTTTTT. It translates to CASSNSGEVRELFF.

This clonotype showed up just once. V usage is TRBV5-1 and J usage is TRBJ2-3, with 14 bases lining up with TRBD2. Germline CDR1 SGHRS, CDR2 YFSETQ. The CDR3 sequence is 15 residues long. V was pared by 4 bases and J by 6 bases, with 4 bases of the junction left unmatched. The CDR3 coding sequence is TGCGCCAGCAGCCAGAGGACTAGCGGGGGGGATACGCAGTATTTT. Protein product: CASSQRTSGGDTQYF.